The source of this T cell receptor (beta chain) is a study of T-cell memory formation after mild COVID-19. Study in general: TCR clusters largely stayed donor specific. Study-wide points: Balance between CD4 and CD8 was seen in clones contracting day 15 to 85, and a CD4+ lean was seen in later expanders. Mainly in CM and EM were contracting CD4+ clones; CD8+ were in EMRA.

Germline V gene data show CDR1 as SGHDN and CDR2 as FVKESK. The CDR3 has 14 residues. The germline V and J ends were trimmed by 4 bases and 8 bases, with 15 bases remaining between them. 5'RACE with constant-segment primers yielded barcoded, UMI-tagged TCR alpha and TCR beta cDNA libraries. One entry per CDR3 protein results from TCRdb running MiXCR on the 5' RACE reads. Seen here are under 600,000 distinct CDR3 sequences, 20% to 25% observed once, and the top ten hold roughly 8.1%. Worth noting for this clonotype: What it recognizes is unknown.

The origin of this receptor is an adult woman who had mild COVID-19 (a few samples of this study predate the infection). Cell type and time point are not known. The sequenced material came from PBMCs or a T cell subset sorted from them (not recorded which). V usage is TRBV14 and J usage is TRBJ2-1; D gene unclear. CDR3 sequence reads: CASSPLSVRYEQFF. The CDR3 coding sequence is TGTGCCAGCAGCCCCCTATCCGTCCGGTATGAGCAGTTCTTC.